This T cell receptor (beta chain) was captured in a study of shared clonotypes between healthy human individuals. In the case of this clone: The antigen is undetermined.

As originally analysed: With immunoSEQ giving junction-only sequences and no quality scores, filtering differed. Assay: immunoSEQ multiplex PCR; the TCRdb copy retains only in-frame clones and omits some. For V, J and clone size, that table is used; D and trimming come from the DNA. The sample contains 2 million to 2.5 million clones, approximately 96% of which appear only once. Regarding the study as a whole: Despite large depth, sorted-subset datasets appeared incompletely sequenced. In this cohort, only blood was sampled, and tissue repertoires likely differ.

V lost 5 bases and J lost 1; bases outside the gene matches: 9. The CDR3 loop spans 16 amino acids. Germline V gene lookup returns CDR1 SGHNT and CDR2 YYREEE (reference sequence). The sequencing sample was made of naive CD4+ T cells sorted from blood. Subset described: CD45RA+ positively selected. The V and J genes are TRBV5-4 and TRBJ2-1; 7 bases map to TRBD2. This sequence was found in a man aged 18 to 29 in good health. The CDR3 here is CASSPLLASSYNEQFF. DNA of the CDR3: TGTGCCAGCAGTCCGCTACTAGCGAGTTCCTACAATGAGCAGTTCTTC.